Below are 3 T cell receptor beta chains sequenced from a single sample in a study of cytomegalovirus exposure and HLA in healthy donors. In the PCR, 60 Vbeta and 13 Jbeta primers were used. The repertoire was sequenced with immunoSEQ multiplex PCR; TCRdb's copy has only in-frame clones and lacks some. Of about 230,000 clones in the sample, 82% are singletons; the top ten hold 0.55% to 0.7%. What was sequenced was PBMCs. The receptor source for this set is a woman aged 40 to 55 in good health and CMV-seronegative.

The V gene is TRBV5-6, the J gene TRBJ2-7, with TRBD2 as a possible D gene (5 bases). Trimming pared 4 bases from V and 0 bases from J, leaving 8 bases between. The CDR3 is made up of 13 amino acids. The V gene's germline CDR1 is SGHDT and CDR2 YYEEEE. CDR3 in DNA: TGTGCCAGCAGCCGCGACTACTCCTACGAGCAGTACTTC. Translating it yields CASSRDYSYEQYF. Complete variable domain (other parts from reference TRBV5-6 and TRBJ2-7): DAGVTQSPTHLIKTRGQQVTLRCSPKSGHDTVSWYQQALGQGPQFIFQYYEEEERQRGNFPDRFSGHQFPNYSSELNVNALLLGDSALYLCASSRDYSYEQYFGPGTRLTVT.

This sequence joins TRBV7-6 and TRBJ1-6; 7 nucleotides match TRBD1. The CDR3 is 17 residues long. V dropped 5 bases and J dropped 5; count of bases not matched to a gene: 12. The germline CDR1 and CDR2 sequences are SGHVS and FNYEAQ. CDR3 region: CASSPLTGAADNSPLHF. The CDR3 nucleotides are TGTGCCAGCAGCCCGCTAACAGGGGCCGCTGATAATTCACCCCTCCACTTT.

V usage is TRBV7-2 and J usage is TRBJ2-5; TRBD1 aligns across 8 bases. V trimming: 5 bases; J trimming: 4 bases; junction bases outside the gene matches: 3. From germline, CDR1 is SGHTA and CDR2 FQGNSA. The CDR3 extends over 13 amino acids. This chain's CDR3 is CASSRTGGETQYF. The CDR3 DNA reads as TGTGCCAGCAGCCGTACAGGGGGAGAGACCCAGTACTTC.